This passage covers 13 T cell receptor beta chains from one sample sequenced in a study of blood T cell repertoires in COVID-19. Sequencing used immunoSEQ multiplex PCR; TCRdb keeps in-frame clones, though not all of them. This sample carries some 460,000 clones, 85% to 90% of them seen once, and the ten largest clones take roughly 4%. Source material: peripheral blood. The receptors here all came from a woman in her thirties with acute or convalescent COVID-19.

The CDR3 DNA reads as TGTGCCAGCAGGCTCCTGGGAGGGCAGAACACTGAAGCTTTCTTT. Amino acid sequence: CASRLLGGQNTEAFF. The chain employs TRBV27 and TRBJ1-1; D is uncertain. The CDR3 length is 15 residues. CDR1 is MNHEY and CDR2 is SMNVEV in the germline V gene (reference sequence). V lost 6 bases and J lost 1, with 15 bases in between.

In nucleotides, the CDR3 is TGTGCCAGCAGCCAAGATCGGCAGGCGGGTCCCCAGCATTTT. This codes for CASSQDRQAGPQHF. The J gene is TRBJ1-5, the V gene TRBV3-1 (or the pseudogene TRBV3-2), with no clear D. Germline V gives CDR1 LGHDT, CDR2 YNNKEL (reference sequence). The CDR3 loop spans 14 amino acids. The V end lost 0 bases, the J end lost 10 bases, and 13 bases lay between the germline ends.

In DNA form, the CDR3 reads TGTGCCAGCAGCCAAGACAGGTACCAAGAGACCCAGTACTTC. This translates into CASSQDRYQETQYF. The V call is TRBV4-2, the J call TRBJ2-5; no definite D call. Trimming left V 0 bases short and J 0 bases short, with 5 bases between. This CDR3 comprises 14 residues. The germline V gene encodes CDR1 LGHNA and CDR2 YNFKEQ.

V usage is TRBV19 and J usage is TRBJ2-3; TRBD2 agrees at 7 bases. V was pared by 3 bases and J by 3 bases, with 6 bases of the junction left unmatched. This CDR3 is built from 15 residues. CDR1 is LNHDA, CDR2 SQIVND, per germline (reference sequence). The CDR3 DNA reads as TGTGCCAGTAGTATTGGGCGGGGGAGGACAGATACGCAGTATTTT. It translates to CASSIGRGRTDTQYF.

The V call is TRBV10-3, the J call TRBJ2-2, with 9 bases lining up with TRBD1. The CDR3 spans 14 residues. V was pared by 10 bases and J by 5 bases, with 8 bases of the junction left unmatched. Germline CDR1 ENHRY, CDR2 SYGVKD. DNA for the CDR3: TGTGCCACCAGACTGACAGGGGGAACCGGGGAGCTGTTTTTT. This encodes CATRLTGGTGELFF.

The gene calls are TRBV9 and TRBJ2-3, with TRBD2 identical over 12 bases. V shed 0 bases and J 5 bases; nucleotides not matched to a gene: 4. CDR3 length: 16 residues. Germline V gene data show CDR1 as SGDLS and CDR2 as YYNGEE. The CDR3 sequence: CASSVVLAGGRDTQYF. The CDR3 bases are TGTGCCAGCAGCGTAGTGCTAGCGGGGGGGCGAGATACGCAGTATTTT.

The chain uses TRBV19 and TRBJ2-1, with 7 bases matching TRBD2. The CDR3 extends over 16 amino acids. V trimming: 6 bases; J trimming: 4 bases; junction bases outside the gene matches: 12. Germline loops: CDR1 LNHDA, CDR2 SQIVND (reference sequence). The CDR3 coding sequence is TGTGCCAGTAGAAAGTCTTGGCGGGGGTCTTACAATGAGCAGTTCTTC. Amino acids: CASRKSWRGSYNEQFF.

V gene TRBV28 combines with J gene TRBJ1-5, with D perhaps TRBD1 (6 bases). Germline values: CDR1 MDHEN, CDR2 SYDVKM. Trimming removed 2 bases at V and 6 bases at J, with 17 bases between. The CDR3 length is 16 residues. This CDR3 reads CASSLTGGRGGQPQHF. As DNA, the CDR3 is TGTGCCAGCAGTTTAACCGGGGGGAGGGGGGGTCAGCCCCAGCATTTT.

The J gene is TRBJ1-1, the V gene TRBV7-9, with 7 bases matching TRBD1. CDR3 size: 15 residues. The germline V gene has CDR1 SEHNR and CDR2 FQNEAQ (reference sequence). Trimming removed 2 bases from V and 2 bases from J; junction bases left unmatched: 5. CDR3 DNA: TGTGCCAGCAGCTTATCAGGGGGGCGAAACACTGAAGCTTTCTTT. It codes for CASSLSGGRNTEAFF.

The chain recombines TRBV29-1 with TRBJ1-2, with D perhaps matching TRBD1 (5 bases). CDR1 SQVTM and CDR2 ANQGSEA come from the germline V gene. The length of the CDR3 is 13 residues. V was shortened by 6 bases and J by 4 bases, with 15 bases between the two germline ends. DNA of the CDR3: TGCAGCGTATCGCAGGGTACGGGCTATGGCTACACCTTC. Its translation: CSVSQGTGYGYTF.

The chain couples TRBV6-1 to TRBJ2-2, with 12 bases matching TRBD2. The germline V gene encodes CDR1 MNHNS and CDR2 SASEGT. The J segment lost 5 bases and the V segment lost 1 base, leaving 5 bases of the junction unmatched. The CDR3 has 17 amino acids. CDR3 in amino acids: CASSEVLAGGSTGELFF. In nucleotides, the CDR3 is TGTGCCAGCAGTGAAGTACTAGCGGGGGGAAGTACCGGGGAGCTGTTTTTT.

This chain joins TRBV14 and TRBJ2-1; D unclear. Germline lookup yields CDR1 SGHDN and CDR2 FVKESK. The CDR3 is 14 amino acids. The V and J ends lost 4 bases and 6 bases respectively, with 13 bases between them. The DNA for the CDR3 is TGTGCCAGCAGCCCCCTAGGCGTTGCCAATGAGCAGTTCTTC. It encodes CASSPLGVANEQFF. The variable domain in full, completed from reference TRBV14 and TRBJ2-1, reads EAGVTQFPSHSVIEKGQTVTLRCDPISGHDNLYWYRRVMGKEIKFLLHFVKESKQDESGMPNNRFLAERTGGTYSTLKVQPAELEDSGVYFCASSPLGVANEQFFGPGTRLTVL.

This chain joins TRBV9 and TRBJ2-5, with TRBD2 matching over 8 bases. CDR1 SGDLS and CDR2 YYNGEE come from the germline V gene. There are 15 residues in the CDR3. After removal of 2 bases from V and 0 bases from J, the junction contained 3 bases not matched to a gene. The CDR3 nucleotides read TGTGCCAGCAGCGTTTCGGGGGGGCACCAAGAGACCCAGTACTTC. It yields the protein CASSVSGGHQETQYF.